A single sample is the source of the 25 T cell receptor beta chains below, sequenced in a study of T cells after yellow fever vaccination. One entry per CDR3 protein, called by TCRdb with MiXCR from the 5' RACE reads. The sample shows some 600,000 distinct CDR3 sequences, 17% of them seen only once. The starting material was PBMCs, obtained around 5 days after the first yellow fever vaccination. Receptors originate from a man aged 18 to 29 who received the YFV17D yellow fever vaccine.

This clonotype was seen a few times. The chain recombines TRBV4-3 with TRBJ2-7, with D maybe TRBD1 (6 bases). The CDR3 contains 16 residues. V was cut by 4 bases and J by 1 base, with 17 bases left in between. Per germline, CDR1 LGHNA and CDR2 YSLEER. The CDR3 protein is CASSRNRDLPSYEQYF. The CDR3 region has the DNA TGCGCCAGCAGCCGGAACAGGGATTTACCTTCCTACGAGCAGTACTTC.

This clonotype was seen a handful of times. The V call is TRBV14, the J call TRBJ2-7; D call uncertain. The germline V and J ends were trimmed by 1 base and 1 base, with 8 bases remaining between them. This CDR3 is 14 amino acids long. Per germline, CDR1 SGHDN and CDR2 FVKESK. In nucleotides, the CDR3 is TGTGCCAGCAGCCAAGTGGGCGGATCCTACGAGCAGTACGTC. It is translated as CASSQVGGSYEQYV.

V usage is TRBV24-1 and J usage is TRBJ2-1, with D possibly matching TRBD1 (6 bases). Germline loops: CDR1 KGHDR, CDR2 SFDVKD. This CDR3 has 15 residues. With 7 bases removed from V and 3 bases from J, the gap between germline ends came to 15 bases. The CDR3 loop is CATRQGLEGYNEQFF. DNA of the CDR3: TGTGCCACCAGACAGGGATTAGAAGGCTACAATGAGCAGTTCTTC.

On this clonotype itself: One junction end disagrees with the germline gene, perhaps due to a read error. The chain uses TRBV4-2 and TRBJ1-2, with D maybe TRBD1 (5 bases). Germline CDR1 is LGHNA and CDR2 is YNFKEQ. The CDR3 length is 15 residues. In DNA, the CDR3 is TGTGCCAGCAGCCAAGACTGGAGGGGTAGTGATGGCTTCACCTTC. Translation: CASSQDWRGSDGFTF.

In this sample, this clonotype turned up many times. The chain uses TRBV5-1 and TRBJ2-3, with D perhaps matching TRBD1 or TRBD2 (5 bases each). Per the germline V gene, CDR1 is SGHRS and CDR2 is YFSETQ. CDR3 length: 16 residues. Deletions cut 3 bases from V and 5 bases from J, with 19 bases between. CDR3 sequence: CASSYLDTPRGDTQYF. CDR3 DNA: TGCGCCAGCAGCTACCTGGACACGCCCCGGGGAGATACGCAGTATTTT.

The chain has TRBV2 and TRBJ2-2; D is possibly TRBD2 (5 bases). Germline CDR1 and CDR2: SNHLY and FYNNEI. The CDR3 has 14 residues. The V end was cut by 7 bases, the J end by 1 base, with 10 bases between. The DNA for the CDR3 is TGTGCCAGCACCCGCCGGGAGAACACCGGGGAGCTGTTTTTT. Translated, it gives CASTRRENTGELFF.

V usage is TRBV4-3 and J usage is TRBJ2-1; 11 nucleotides align to TRBD2. V lost 2 bases, J lost 4 bases, and 4 bases stayed unmatched. CDR1 is LGHNA and CDR2 is YSLEER in the germline V gene. The CDR3 is made up of 16 amino acids. The DNA for the CDR3 is TGCGCCAGCAGCCAAATGCTAGCGGGGGGATACAATGAGCAGTTCTTC. Protein product: CASSQMLAGGYNEQFF.

This clonotype came up many times. The V call is TRBV7-9, the J call TRBJ2-5, with 11 bases identical to TRBD1. The germline gives CDR1 SEHNR, CDR2 FQNEAQ (reference sequence). This CDR3 has 16 residues. The ends lost 2 bases at V and 3 bases at J; junction bases unmatched: 5. CDR3 DNA sequence: TGTGCCAGCAGCTTAAGGGACAGGGGGTTGGAAGAGACCCAGTACTTC. Its translation is CASSLRDRGLEETQYF.

In this sample, this clonotype turned up a few times. The genes are TRBV29-1 and TRBJ1-2; D not resolved. V dropped 7 bases and J dropped 2 bases, with 5 bases sitting between them. Germline V gene sequence: CDR1 SQVTM, CDR2 ANQGSEA. The CDR3 extends over 10 amino acids. Here the CDR3 DNA reads TGCAGCGCAGAAAACTATGGCTACACCTTC. This sequence encodes CSAENYGYTF. Together with reference TRBV29-1 and TRBJ1-2, the CDR3 gives the full variable domain: SAVISQKPSRDICQRGTSLTIQCQVDSQVTMMFWYRQQPGQSLTLIATANQGSEATYESGFVIDKFPISRPNLTFSTLTVSNMSPEDSSIYLCSAENYGYTFGSGTRLTVV.

This clonotype has just a few counts. The rearrangement joins TRBV3-1 to TRBJ2-1; D ambiguous. In germline, CDR1 is LGHDT, CDR2 YNNKEL (reference sequence). The CDR3 is made up of 14 amino acids. V was clipped by 2 bases and J by 7 bases, with 12 bases between them. CDR3 nucleotides: TGTGCCAGCAGCCAAAATCCCCTTGGGAATGAGCAGTTCTTC. This sequence encodes CASSQNPLGNEQFF.

This clonotype was recorded a few times. The CDR3 DNA is TGTGCCAGCAGTCATTTCGGGCGGCAGAAATATGGCTACACCTTC. It yields the protein CASSHFGRQKYGYTF. J is TRBJ1-2 and V is TRBV12-3 or TRBV12-4; no definite D call. CDR3 length: 15 amino acids. The V and J ends lost 5 bases and 5 bases respectively, with 18 bases between them.

The chain employs TRBV7-3 and TRBJ1-4, with D possibly TRBD1 on 5 matching bases. The CDR3 loop spans 14 amino acids. Trimming took 2 bases from V and 8 from J, leaving 12 bases between them. Germline V lookup: CDR1 SGHTA, CDR2 FQGTGA. In DNA form, the CDR3 reads TGTGCCAGCAGCTTAGGACAACCTCGCGAAAAACTGTTTTTT. This gives the protein CASSLGQPREKLFF.

In this sample, this clonotype turned up a few times. The chain employs TRBV29-1 and TRBJ1-1, with 8 bases lining up with TRBD1. V was pared by 6 bases and J by 8 bases, with 8 bases of the junction left unmatched. Per germline, CDR1 SQVTM and CDR2 ANQGSEA. CDR3 length equals 12 residues. The CDR3 region is CSVGQGRLEAFF. In DNA form, the CDR3 reads TGCAGCGTCGGACAGGGCCGGTTGGAAGCTTTCTTT.

The chain links TRBV7-3 to TRBJ2-7; D remains unclear. Trimming took 2 bases from V and 5 from J, leaving 13 bases between them. The CDR3 covers 14 residues. Germline loops: CDR1 SGHTA, CDR2 FQGTGA. In nucleotides, the CDR3 is TGTGCCAGCAGCTTAGGTTCAGGCTCTGACGAGCAGTACTTC. Protein sequence: CASSLGSGSDEQYF.

This clonotype was counted at least ten times. V gene TRBV12-3 or TRBV12-4 combines with J gene TRBJ2-1; no reliable D call. The ends were cut back, 3 bases at V and 5 bases at J, with 5 bases in the middle. The CDR3 extends over 12 amino acids. The DNA of the CDR3 is TGTGCCAGCAGTTTTGAGGACAATGAGCAGTTCTTC. Its protein is CASSFEDNEQFF.

The gene calls are TRBV12-5 and TRBJ2-6; D gene ambiguous. This CDR3 has 18 residues. The V and J ends lost 2 bases and 0 bases respectively, with 14 bases between them. Germline V lookup: CDR1 LGHNT, CDR2 FRNRAP. The CDR3 is CASGLTFGEHSGANVLTF. Written as DNA, the CDR3 is TGTGCTAGTGGTTTGACTTTCGGCGAACACTCTGGGGCCAACGTCCTGACTTTC.

The chain links TRBV27 to TRBJ1-1; possibly TRBD1 for D (5 bases). V lost 2 bases and J 8 bases, leaving 12 bases between the germline ends. Germline V gene sequence: CDR1 MNHEY, CDR2 SMNVEV (reference sequence). The CDR3 loop spans 13 amino acids. CDR3 nucleotide sequence: TGTGCCAGCAGTTTAGTTCAGGGCGTAGAAGCTTTCTTT. The encoded protein is CASSLVQGVEAFF.

This clonotype was seen repeatedly, ten times or more. The rearrangement joins TRBV7-2 to TRBJ1-1, with D perhaps matching TRBD1 (5 bases). V was pared by 1 base and J by 11 bases, with 17 bases between. The germline gives CDR1 SGHTA, CDR2 FQGNSA. The CDR3 loop spans 14 amino acids. CDR3 sequence (DNA): TGTGCCAGCAGCTTAGGGGGGTTCCCCGGTCGGGCTTTCTTT. The encoded protein is CASSLGGFPGRAFF.

This clonotype was detected only a few times. The CDR3 reads CASSKTGTNYGYTF. The CDR3 DNA reads as TGCGCCAGCAGCAAAACCGGGACAAACTATGGCTACACCTTC. The chain is built from TRBV5-1 and TRBJ1-2; a possible D gene is TRBD1 (6 bases). Looked up from germline, CDR1 is SGHRS and CDR2 is YFSETQ. The CDR3 has 14 amino acids. The ends were cut back, 4 bases at V and 2 bases at J, with 12 bases in the middle.

At least ten counts were recorded for this clonotype. This chain links TRBV20-1 with TRBJ2-5; 8 nucleotides align to TRBD1. The CDR3 runs 14 residues. CDR1 and CDR2 (germline): DFQATT, SNEGSKA (reference sequence). V gave up 5 bases and J gave up 2 bases; unmatched junction bases: 7. The CDR3 DNA is TGCAGTGCTGTCCCCGGGACAGGACAAGAGACCCAGTACTTC. Translation gives CSAVPGTGQETQYF.

Only a few counts were recorded for this clonotype. CDR3 protein: CASSLAVIRLTSYEQYV. CDR3 DNA: TGTGCCAGCAGCTTAGCTGTAATCAGACTAACTTCCTACGAGCAGTACGTC. The chain couples TRBV7-9 to TRBJ2-7; a possible D gene is TRBD2 (5 bases). The CDR3 extends over 17 amino acids. Trimming pared 0 bases from V and 1 base from J, leaving 16 bases between. From germline, CDR1 is SEHNR and CDR2 FQNEAQ (reference sequence).

The rearrangement joins TRBV29-1 to TRBJ2-3; TRBD2 aligns across 9 bases. Germline V gene sequence: CDR1 SQVTM, CDR2 ANQGSEA. Losses at the gene ends were 5 bases for V and 5 bases for J; bases not matched to a gene: 8. This CDR3 contains 14 residues. In DNA, the CDR3 is TGCAGCGTTAAGCGGGTTAGCGGGGGAGATACGCAGTATTTT. This encodes CSVKRVSGGDTQYF.

V is TRBV7-2 and J is TRBJ2-5, with TRBD1 as a possible D gene (6 bases). Germline CDR1 is SGHTA and CDR2 is FQGNSA. Deletions cut 3 bases from V and 1 base from J, with 15 bases between. CDR3 length: 16 residues. This chain's CDR3 is CASSLTPQGGQETQYF. As DNA, the CDR3 is TGTGCCAGCAGCTTGACTCCTCAAGGGGGCCAAGAGACCCAGTACTTC.

The chain combines TRBV7-2 with TRBJ2-7; D is unclear. Germline V gene lookup returns CDR1 SGHTA and CDR2 FQGNSA. The CDR3 contains 13 residues. Trimming stripped 2 bases from V and 3 bases from J, with 8 bases between. DNA of the CDR3: TGTGCCAGCAGCTTAAGCCCAAACTACGAGCAGTACGTC. Residues: CASSLSPNYEQYV.

The chain has TRBV2 and TRBJ1-4; no clear D. With 5 bases removed from V and 6 bases from J, the gap between germline ends came to 13 bases. The CDR3 runs 14 residues. The V gene's germline CDR1 is SNHLY and CDR2 FYNNEI. The CDR3 region is CASSSRVSDEKLFF. CDR3 DNA: TGTGCCAGCAGTTCTAGGGTTTCTGATGAAAAACTGTTTTTT.